This is a list of T cell receptor beta chains from one sample in a study of Ad26.COV2.S vaccination and SARS-CoV-2 variants. Only in-frame clones appear in the TCRdb table, and some are missing; sequencing was by immunoSEQ multiplex PCR. The data show 430,000 or so clones, with around 90% seen just once and more than 9% held by the top ten. The sequencing here drew on peripheral blood, taken in a trial of Ad26.COV2.S vaccine versus placebo. The source is a person between 18 and 59 years old who received the Ad26.COV2.S COVID-19 vaccine or a placebo. The CDR3 runs from the conserved cysteine through the conserved F or W. D genes are given only for firm matches. Clone size, where shown, is once, few, many, or a class for clones that have expanded.

d_call: .; clone_size: .; j_call: TRBJ2-4; v_call: TRBV9; cdr3_nt: TGTGCCAGCAGCGTAGGGTGGCAGGGAGCCAACATTCAGTACTTC; cdr3_aa: CASSVGWQGANIQYF
d_call: TRBD1; clone_size: .; j_call: TRBJ1-1; v_call: TRBV30; cdr3_nt: TGTGCCTGGAGTAATACCGGGACAGGGGGTAGGAACACTGAAGCTTTCTTT; cdr3_aa: CAWSNTGTGGRNTEAFF
d_call: TRBD2; clone_size: .; j_call: TRBJ2-1; v_call: TRBV5-1; cdr3_nt: TGCGCCAGCAAGTTAGCGGGCGACAATGAGCAGTTCTTC; cdr3_aa: CASKLAGDNEQFF
d_call: .; clone_size: .; j_call: TRBJ2-1; v_call: TRBV19; cdr3_nt: TGTGCCAGCCGACTCTACAATGAGCAGTTCTTC; cdr3_aa: CASRLYNEQFF
d_call: TRBD2; clone_size: .; j_call: TRBJ2-5; v_call: TRBV2; cdr3_nt: TGTGCCAGCAGGGGACTAGCGGGAGCATACCAAGAGACCCAGTACTTC; cdr3_aa: CASRGLAGAYQETQYF
d_call: TRBD2; clone_size: .; j_call: TRBJ2-1; v_call: TRBV29-1; cdr3_nt: TGCAGCGCGCGGACTAGCGGAGACAGCTCCTACAATGAGCAGTTCTTC; cdr3_aa: CSARTSGDSSYNEQFF
d_call: TRBD2; clone_size: .; j_call: TRBJ2-7; v_call: TRBV10-3; cdr3_nt: TGTGCCATCAGTCCACTAGCGGGAGACTACGAGCAGTACTTC; cdr3_aa: CAISPLAGDYEQYF
d_call: .; clone_size: .; j_call: TRBJ2-2; v_call: TRBV4-3; cdr3_nt: TGCGCCAGCAGCCAAGATTACCCCGGGGAGCTGTTTTTT; cdr3_aa: CASSQDYPGELFF
d_call: .; clone_size: .; j_call: TRBJ1-1; v_call: TRBV19; cdr3_nt: TGTGCCAGTAGTACTTTGGGAAGGAACACTGAAGCTTTCTTT; cdr3_aa: CASSTLGRNTEAFF
d_call: .; clone_size: .; j_call: TRBJ2-3; v_call: TRBV4-1; cdr3_nt: TGCGCCAGCAGCCAAGACTCTCGCCGGGGACAAGCAGATACGCAGTATTTT; cdr3_aa: CASSQDSRRGQADTQYF
d_call: .; clone_size: .; j_call: TRBJ1-1; v_call: TRBV11-3; cdr3_nt: TGTGCCAGCAGCTTCGGTAGTAACACTGAAGCTTTCTTT; cdr3_aa: CASSFGSNTEAFF
d_call: .; clone_size: .; j_call: TRBJ2-7; v_call: TRBV6-2/TRBV6-3; cdr3_nt: TGTGCCAGCAGTCCCCCGGGGCTAGATGTAAACGAGCAGTACTTC; cdr3_aa: CASSPPGLDVNEQYF
d_call: .; clone_size: .; j_call: TRBJ1-3; v_call: TRBV5-1; cdr3_nt: TGCGCCAGCAGCTTGGGCCCGACAGACTCTGGAAACACCATATATTTT; cdr3_aa: CASSLGPTDSGNTIYF
d_call: TRBD1; clone_size: .; j_call: TRBJ2-7; v_call: TRBV5-5; cdr3_nt: TGTGCCAGCAGGCAGACAGGGGGCCACGAGCAGTACTTC; cdr3_aa: CASRQTGGHEQYF
d_call: TRBD1; clone_size: .; j_call: TRBJ1-2; v_call: TRBV28; cdr3_nt: TGTGCCAGCAGCCGACGGGACAGGGCACCCTTGAATGGCTACACCTTC; cdr3_aa: CASSRRDRAPLNGYTF
d_call: .; clone_size: .; j_call: TRBJ1-4; v_call: TRBV6-5; cdr3_nt: TGTGCCAGCAGTTACTCGAGTATAGGGGAAGTTGAAAAACTGTTTTTT; cdr3_aa: CASSYSSIGEVEKLFF
d_call: TRBD2; clone_size: .; j_call: TRBJ2-1; v_call: TRBV3-1/TRBV3-2; cdr3_nt: TGTGCCAGCAGCTATCTCGGACTAGCGGGAGGGGCGCAGTTCTTC; cdr3_aa: CASSYLGLAGGAQFF
d_call: .; clone_size: .; j_call: TRBJ2-1; v_call: TRBV15; cdr3_nt: TGTGCCACCAGCAGCGACAAAGGGGCCTGGACCGCCTCCTACAATGAGCAGTTCTTC; cdr3_aa: CATSSDKGAWTASYNEQFF
d_call: .; clone_size: .; j_call: TRBJ2-1; v_call: TRBV11-3; cdr3_nt: TGTGCCAGCAGCTTTAATTACAATGAGCAGTTCTTC; cdr3_aa: CASSFNYNEQFF
d_call: TRBD2; clone_size: .; j_call: TRBJ2-5; v_call: TRBV6-5; cdr3_nt: TGTGCCAGCAGGAGAATAGCGGGAGGGGAGACCCAGTACTTC; cdr3_aa: CASRRIAGGETQYF
d_call: TRBD1; clone_size: .; j_call: TRBJ2-2; v_call: TRBV5-1; cdr3_nt: TGCGCCAGCCAGGGGGCGCCGGGCACCGGGGAGCTGTTTTTT; cdr3_aa: CASQGAPGTGELFF
d_call: .; clone_size: few; j_call: TRBJ1-5; v_call: TRBV15; cdr3_nt: TGTGCCACCAGCAATCTCGACCTGGATGGCAATCAGCCCCAGCATTTT; cdr3_aa: CATSNLDLDGNQPQHF
d_call: .; clone_size: .; j_call: TRBJ1-2; v_call: TRBV19; cdr3_nt: TGTGCCAGTAGTACTGGCCAGACCTATGGCTACACCTTC; cdr3_aa: CASSTGQTYGYTF
d_call: .; clone_size: .; j_call: TRBJ2-1; v_call: TRBV6-5; cdr3_nt: TGTGCCAGCAGTTACCCCAGTCTTGATGAGCAGTTCTTC; cdr3_aa: CASSYPSLDEQFF
d_call: TRBD2; clone_size: .; j_call: TRBJ2-7; v_call: TRBV9; cdr3_nt: TGTGCCAGCAGCGTAGGGGAGGGACTAGCGGGAGATAGCGAGCAGTACTTC; cdr3_aa: CASSVGEGLAGDSEQYF
d_call: TRBD2; clone_size: .; j_call: TRBJ2-1; v_call: TRBV30; cdr3_nt: TGTGCCTGGAGCGTCCGGACTAGCGGGAGGAAGCAGTTCTTC; cdr3_aa: CAWSVRTSGRKQFF
d_call: TRBD2; clone_size: .; j_call: TRBJ2-1; v_call: TRBV6-5; cdr3_nt: TGTGCCAGCAGTCAACAGCGGGAGGCAGGGAATGAGCAGTTCTTC; cdr3_aa: CASSQQREAGNEQFF
d_call: .; clone_size: .; j_call: TRBJ1-5; v_call: TRBV6-2/TRBV6-3; cdr3_nt: TGTGCCAGCAGTTACTCCCTAAGCAATCAGCCCCAGCATTTT; cdr3_aa: CASSYSLSNQPQHF
d_call: .; clone_size: .; j_call: TRBJ1-4; v_call: TRBV28; cdr3_nt: TGTGCCAGCAGGAAGACAGCAGCAACTAATGAAAAACTGTTTTTT; cdr3_aa: CASRKTAATNEKLFF
d_call: TRBD2; clone_size: .; j_call: TRBJ2-1; v_call: TRBV30; cdr3_nt: TGTGCCTGGAGTGTACAGGAGCGGGAGGGGGGAAATGAGCAGTTCTTC; cdr3_aa: CAWSVQEREGGNEQFF
d_call: .; clone_size: .; j_call: TRBJ2-5; v_call: TRBV9; cdr3_nt: TGTGCCAGCAGCGTAGCTCCGCAGGGGAGGCAAGAGACCCAGTACTTC; cdr3_aa: CASSVAPQGRQETQYF
d_call: .; clone_size: once; j_call: TRBJ1-4; v_call: TRBV7-8; cdr3_nt: TGTGCCAGCAGGCGAAGGGCGGGGACCAGTAATGAAAAACTGTTTTTT; cdr3_aa: CASRRRAGTSNEKLFF
d_call: TRBD2; clone_size: few; j_call: TRBJ2-1; v_call: TRBV3-1/TRBV3-2; cdr3_nt: TGTGCCAGCAGCCACGGGACTAGCGGGATCAATGAGCAGTTCTTC; cdr3_aa: CASSHGTSGINEQFF
d_call: .; clone_size: .; j_call: TRBJ1-2; v_call: TRBV24-1; cdr3_nt: TGTGCCACCAGTGATTTGAAGGGGAATGGCTACACCTTC; cdr3_aa: CATSDLKGNGYTF
d_call: .; clone_size: .; j_call: TRBJ2-3; v_call: TRBV27; cdr3_nt: TGTGCCAGCAGTAGCTGGGCAGGACCTGACACAGATACGCAGTATTTT; cdr3_aa: CASSSWAGPDTDTQYF
d_call: .; clone_size: .; j_call: TRBJ1-2; v_call: TRBV2; cdr3_nt: TGTGCCAGCAGCCTCGGACAGCCCTATGGCTACACCTTC; cdr3_aa: CASSLGQPYGYTF
d_call: TRBD1; clone_size: .; j_call: TRBJ2-3; v_call: TRBV24-1; cdr3_nt: TGTGCCACCAGTGATCGGGACAGGGATCCAGATACGCAGTATTTT; cdr3_aa: CATSDRDRDPDTQYF
d_call: TRBD2; clone_size: .; j_call: TRBJ2-7; v_call: TRBV7-2; cdr3_nt: TGTGCCAGCAGACCTAGCGGGATTTCCGAGCAGTACTTC; cdr3_aa: CASRPSGISEQYF
d_call: .; clone_size: once; j_call: TRBJ2-1; v_call: TRBV30; cdr3_nt: TGTGCCTGGAGTGTGGCCGGGCAAACGCAGTTCTTC; cdr3_aa: CAWSVAGQTQFF
d_call: TRBD1; clone_size: .; j_call: TRBJ2-6; v_call: TRBV5-4; cdr3_nt: TGTGCCAGCAACCTTTGGGACAGGCCTGGGACTGGGGCCAACGTCCTGACTTTC; cdr3_aa: CASNLWDRPGTGANVLTF
d_call: TRBD2; clone_size: .; j_call: TRBJ2-1; v_call: TRBV6-5; cdr3_nt: TGTGCCAGCATTCTAGCGGGAGGCTACAATGAGCAGTTCTTC; cdr3_aa: CASILAGGYNEQFF
d_call: TRBD1; clone_size: .; j_call: TRBJ1-1; v_call: TRBV5-1; cdr3_nt: TGCGCCAGCACCCACAGGGGGCGCGGCACTGAAGCTTTCTTT; cdr3_aa: CASTHRGRGTEAFF
d_call: TRBD1; clone_size: .; j_call: TRBJ1-1; v_call: TRBV14; cdr3_nt: TGTGCCAGCAGCCAAGGGACAGGGAACACTGAAGCTTTCTTT; cdr3_aa: CASSQGTGNTEAFF
d_call: TRBD2; clone_size: .; j_call: TRBJ2-1; v_call: TRBV4-3; cdr3_nt: TGCGCCAGCAGCCAAGATACTAGCGGGAGTTTCTCCAATGAGCAGTTCTTC; cdr3_aa: CASSQDTSGSFSNEQFF
d_call: .; clone_size: .; j_call: TRBJ2-3; v_call: TRBV24-1; cdr3_nt: TGTGCCACCAGCGACGGAGACACAGATACGCAGTATTTT; cdr3_aa: CATSDGDTDTQYF
d_call: .; clone_size: once; j_call: TRBJ2-1; v_call: TRBV6-4; cdr3_nt: TGTGCCAGCAGCGGGGGAAATGAGCAGTTCTTC; cdr3_aa: CASSGGNEQFF
d_call: .; clone_size: once; j_call: TRBJ1-6; v_call: TRBV5-6; cdr3_nt: TGTGCCAGCAGCTTGGGTAGTGTTTCACCCCTCCACTTT; cdr3_aa: CASSLGSVSPLHF
d_call: .; clone_size: .; j_call: TRBJ2-7; v_call: TRBV5-4; cdr3_nt: TGTGCCAGCAGCTTGGACCAGTACGAGCAGTACTTC; cdr3_aa: CASSLDQYEQYF
d_call: TRBD2; clone_size: .; j_call: TRBJ2-3; v_call: TRBV6-5; cdr3_nt: TGTGCCAGCAGTTTTACTAGCGGGAGCACAGATACGCAGTATTTT; cdr3_aa: CASSFTSGSTDTQYF
d_call: TRBD2; clone_size: .; j_call: TRBJ2-7; v_call: TRBV27; cdr3_nt: TGTGCCAGCAGTTCCCGACTAGCGGGAACCTACGAGCAGTACTTC; cdr3_aa: CASSSRLAGTYEQYF
d_call: .; clone_size: .; j_call: TRBJ1-4; v_call: TRBV18; cdr3_nt: TGTGCCAGCTCACCCCCAGGGGTCACTAATGAAAAACTGTTTTTT; cdr3_aa: CASSPPGVTNEKLFF